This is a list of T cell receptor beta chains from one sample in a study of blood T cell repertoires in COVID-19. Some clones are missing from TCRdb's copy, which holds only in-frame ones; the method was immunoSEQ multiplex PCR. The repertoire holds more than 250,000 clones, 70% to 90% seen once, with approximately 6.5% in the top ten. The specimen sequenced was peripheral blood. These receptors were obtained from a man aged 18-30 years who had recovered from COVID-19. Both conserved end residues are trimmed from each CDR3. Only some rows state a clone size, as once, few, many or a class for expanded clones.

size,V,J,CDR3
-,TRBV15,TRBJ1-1,ATTTTRAGRNTEAF
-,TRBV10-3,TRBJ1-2,AISAGGNYGYT
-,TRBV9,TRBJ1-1,ASSVGGSTEAF
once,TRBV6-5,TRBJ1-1,ASSYAGLLRNTEAF
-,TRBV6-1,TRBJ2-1,ASSEARGRFDEQF
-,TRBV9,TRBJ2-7,ASSVASGALPYEQY
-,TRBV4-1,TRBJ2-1,ASSQDRGQGGNEQF
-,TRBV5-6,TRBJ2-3,ASSLPGLRPQY
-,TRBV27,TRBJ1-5,ASSLFGGAVGNQPQH
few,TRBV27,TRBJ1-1,ASSSPGTGKTEAF
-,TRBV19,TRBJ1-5,ASSESAGAQH
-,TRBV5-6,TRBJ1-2,ASSLDQVYYGYT
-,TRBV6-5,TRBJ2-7,ASSPGVGYEQY